The source of this T cell receptor (beta chain) is a study of shared clonotypes between healthy human individuals. Study information: The study used three CD4 naive, three CD4 memory, two CD8 naive and one CD8 memory plate per donor.

Profiled with immunoSEQ multiplex PCR; TCRdb holds only in-frame clones, not every one. This sample yields roughly 2,000,000 clones, of which around 93% are seen a single time; under 2% belongs to the top ten. Study-wide points: Lower generation probabilities were found for non-shared clonotypes than for those shared by all four donors. For naive CD4 cells, approximately 4.8% of clonotypes were shared across a handful of donors.

About this clone: Its antigen is still unknown.

Terminally differentiated effector memory CD45RA+ cells were excluded by CCR7 positive selection of CD45RO-negative cells. The donors, healthy adults who were HIV-negative, had experienced no recent acute infections or vaccinations. Germline V CDR1 and CDR2: GTSNPN, SVGIG (reference sequence). V lost 1 base and J 4 bases, leaving 20 bases between the germline ends. The CDR3 is 16 residues long. The sequence was obtained from a man aged 18 to 29 in good health. Some clones in this sample may be carry-over from other donors' samples. The chain has TRBV30 and TRBJ2-7; D might be TRBD2 (5 bases). Source material: naive CD8+ T cells from PBMCs. Here the CDR3 reads CAWSDLEVARAYEQYF. CDR3 coding DNA: TGTGCCTGGAGTGACCTAGAAGTAGCGCGCGCTTACGAGCAGTACTTC.